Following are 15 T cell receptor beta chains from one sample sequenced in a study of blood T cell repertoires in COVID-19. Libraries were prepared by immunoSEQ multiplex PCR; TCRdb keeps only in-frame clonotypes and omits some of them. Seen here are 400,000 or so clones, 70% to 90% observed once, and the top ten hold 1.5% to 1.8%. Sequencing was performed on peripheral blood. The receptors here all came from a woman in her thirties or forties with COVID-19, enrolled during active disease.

The DNA of the CDR3 is TGTGCCAGCAGTGAATGGACTAGCGCGGATACGCAGTATTTT. Translating it yields CASSEWTSADTQYF. The chain recombines TRBV6-1 with TRBJ2-3; TRBD2 matches at 9 bases. Germline values: CDR1 MNHNS, CDR2 SASEGT. The V and J ends lost 2 bases and 6 bases, in that order; junction bases with no gene match: 3. CDR3 length: 14 residues.

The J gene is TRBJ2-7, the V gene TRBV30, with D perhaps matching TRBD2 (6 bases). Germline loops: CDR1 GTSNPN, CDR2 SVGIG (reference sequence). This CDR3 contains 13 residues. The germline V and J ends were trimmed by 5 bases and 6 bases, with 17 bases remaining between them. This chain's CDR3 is CAWGTSGVAEQYF. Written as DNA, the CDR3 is TGTGCCTGGGGTACCTCGGGGGTCGCCGAGCAGTACTTC.

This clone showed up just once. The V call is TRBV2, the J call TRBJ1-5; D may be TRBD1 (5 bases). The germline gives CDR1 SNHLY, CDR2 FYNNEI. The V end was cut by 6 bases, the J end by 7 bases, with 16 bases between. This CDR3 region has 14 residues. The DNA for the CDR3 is TGTGCCAGCAGAAGGGGAGGGGTGAGGCAGCCCCAGCATTTT. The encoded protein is CASRRGGVRQPQHF.

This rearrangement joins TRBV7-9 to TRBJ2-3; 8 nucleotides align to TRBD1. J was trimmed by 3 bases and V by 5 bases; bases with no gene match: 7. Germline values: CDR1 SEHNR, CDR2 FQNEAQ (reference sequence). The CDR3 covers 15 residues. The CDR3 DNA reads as TGTGCCAGCAGCACGCCGGGACAGGTGACAGATACGCAGTATTTT. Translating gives CASSTPGQVTDTQYF.

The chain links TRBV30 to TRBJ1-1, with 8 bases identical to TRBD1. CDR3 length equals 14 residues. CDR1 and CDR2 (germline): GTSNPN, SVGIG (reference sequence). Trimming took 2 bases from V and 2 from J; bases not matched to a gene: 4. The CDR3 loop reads CAWSSPGGNTEAFF. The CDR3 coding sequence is TGTGCCTGGAGTTCCCCAGGGGGCAACACTGAAGCTTTCTTT.

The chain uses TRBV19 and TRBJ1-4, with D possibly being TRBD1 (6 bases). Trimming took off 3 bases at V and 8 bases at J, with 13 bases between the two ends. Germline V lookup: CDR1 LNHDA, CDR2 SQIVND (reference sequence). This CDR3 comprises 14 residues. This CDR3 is CASSIGQYKEKLFF. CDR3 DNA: TGTGCCAGTAGTATCGGACAGTACAAGGAAAAACTGTTTTTT.

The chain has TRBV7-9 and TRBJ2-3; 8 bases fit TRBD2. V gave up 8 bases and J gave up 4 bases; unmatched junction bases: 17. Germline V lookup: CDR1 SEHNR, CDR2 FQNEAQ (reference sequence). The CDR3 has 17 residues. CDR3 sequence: CASPRPGTRGFSDTQYF. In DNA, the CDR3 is TGTGCCAGCCCCCGACCGGGGACTAGAGGTTTCTCAGATACGCAGTATTTT.

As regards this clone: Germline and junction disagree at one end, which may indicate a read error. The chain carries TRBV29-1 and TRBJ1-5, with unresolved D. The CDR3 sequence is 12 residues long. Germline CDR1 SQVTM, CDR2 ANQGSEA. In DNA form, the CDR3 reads TGTCGCGGACTGTTGGACAATCAGCCCCAGCATTTT. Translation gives CRGLLDNQPQHF.

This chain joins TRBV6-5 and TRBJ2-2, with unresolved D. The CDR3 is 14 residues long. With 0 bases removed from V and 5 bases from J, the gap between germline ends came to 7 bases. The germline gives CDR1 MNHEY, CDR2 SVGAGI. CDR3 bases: TGTGCCAGCAGTTACTCGTCCCTGACCGGGGAGCTGTTTTTT. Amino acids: CASSYSSLTGELFF.

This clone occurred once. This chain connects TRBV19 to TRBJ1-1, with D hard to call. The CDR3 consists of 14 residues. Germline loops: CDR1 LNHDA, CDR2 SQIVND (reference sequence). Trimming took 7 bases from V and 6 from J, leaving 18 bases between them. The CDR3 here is CASKGSQMSAEAFF. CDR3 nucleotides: TGTGCCAGTAAAGGCTCCCAAATGAGCGCTGAAGCTTTCTTT. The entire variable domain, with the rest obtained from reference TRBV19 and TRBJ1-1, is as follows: DGGITQSPKYLFRKEGQNVTLSCEQNLNHDAMYWYRQDPGQGLRLIYYSQIVNDFQKGDIAEGYSVSREKKESFPLTVTSAQKNPTAFYLCASKGSQMSAEAFFGQGTRLTVV.

CDR3 sequence: CASSLTTGFGNSPLHF. The CDR3 coding sequence is TGTGCCAGCAGCTTAACGACAGGCTTCGGTAATTCACCCCTCCACTTT. V is TRBV7-2 and J is TRBJ1-6; possible D gene TRBD1, 6 bases. Germline values: CDR1 SGHTA, CDR2 FQGNSA. CDR3 length: 16 residues. V was shortened by 2 bases and J by 6 bases, with 14 bases between the two germline ends.

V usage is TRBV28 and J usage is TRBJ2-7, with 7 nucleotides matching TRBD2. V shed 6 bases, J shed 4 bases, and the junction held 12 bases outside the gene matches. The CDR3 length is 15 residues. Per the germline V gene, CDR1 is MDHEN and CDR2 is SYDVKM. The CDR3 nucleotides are TGTGCCAGCAGGGGTCAGCGGGAAAGGGATTACGAGCAGTACTTC. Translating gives CASRGQRERDYEQYF.

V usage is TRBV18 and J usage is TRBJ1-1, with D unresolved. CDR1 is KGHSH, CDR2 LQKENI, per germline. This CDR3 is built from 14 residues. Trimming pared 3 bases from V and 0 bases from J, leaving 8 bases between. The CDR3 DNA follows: TGTGCCAGCTCACCGAGGCAATTGAACACTGAAGCTTTCTTT. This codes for CASSPRQLNTEAFF. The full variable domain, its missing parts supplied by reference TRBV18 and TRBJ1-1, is NAGVMQNPRHLVRRRGQEARLRCSPMKGHSHVYWYRQLPEEGLKFMVYLQKENIIDESGMPKERFSAEFPKEGPSILRIQQVVRGDSAAYFCASSPRQLNTEAFFGQGTRLTVV.

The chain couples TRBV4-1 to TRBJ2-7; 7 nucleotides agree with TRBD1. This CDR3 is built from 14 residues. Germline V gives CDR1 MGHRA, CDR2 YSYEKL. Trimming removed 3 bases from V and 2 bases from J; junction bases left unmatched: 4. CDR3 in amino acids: CASSHVDRAYEQYF. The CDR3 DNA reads TGCGCCAGCAGCCATGTCGACAGGGCCTACGAGCAGTACTTC.

The CDR3 DNA sequence: TGTGCCAGCAGTTCTAGGAACGAGCAGTACTTC. Amino acid sequence: CASSSRNEQYF. The chain combines TRBV6-6 with TRBJ2-7; no clear D. Trimming cost V 4 bases and J 5 bases, with 6 bases left between them. CDR1 is MNHNY and CDR2 is SVGAGI in the germline V gene (reference sequence). CDR3 length: 11 amino acids.